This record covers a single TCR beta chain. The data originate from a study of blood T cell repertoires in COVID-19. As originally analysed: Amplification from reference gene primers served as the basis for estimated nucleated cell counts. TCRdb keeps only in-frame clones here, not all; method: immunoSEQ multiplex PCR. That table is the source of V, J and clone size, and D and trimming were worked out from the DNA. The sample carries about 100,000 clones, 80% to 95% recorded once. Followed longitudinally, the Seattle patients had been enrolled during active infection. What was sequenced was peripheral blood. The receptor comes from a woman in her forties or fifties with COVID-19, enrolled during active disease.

CDR3 loop: CASSESRQGAGDTQYF. CDR3 in DNA: TGCGCCAGCAGTGAGTCGAGACAGGGGGCAGGAGATACGCAGTATTTT. This chain uses TRBV10-2 with TRBJ2-3, with 10 bases that match TRBD1. Trimming cost V 0 bases and J 5 bases; bases outside gene matches: 5. CDR1 is WSHSY, CDR2 SAAADI, per germline. CDR3 length: 16 residues.